Each of the 8 T cell receptor beta chains below was sequenced from the same sample in a study of cytomegalovirus exposure and HLA in healthy donors. PCR was performed using 60 Vbeta and 13 Jbeta primers. The table came from immunoSEQ multiplex PCR; TCRdb's copy has only in-frame clones and leaves some out. The sample consists of about 200,000 clones, 70% to 85% of them appearing once. Sequencing was carried out using PBMCs. These receptors originate from a man aged 40-49 years in good health and CMV-seropositive.

The rearrangement uses TRBV2 and TRBJ2-3; 9 positions match TRBD1. Per the germline V gene, CDR1 is SNHLY and CDR2 is FYNNEI. V was pared by 5 bases and J by 4 bases, with 7 bases of the junction left unmatched. The CDR3 extends over 15 amino acids. CDR3 nucleotides: TGTGCCAGCAGTCTAAGGACAGGGGTGGCAGATACGCAGTATTTT. Its protein is CASSLRTGVADTQYF.

This chain links TRBV7-9 with TRBJ1-5, with D hard to call. Germline-derived CDR1 and CDR2 are SEHNR and FQNEAQ (reference sequence). This CDR3 spans 13 amino acids. Trimming removed 5 bases from V and 7 bases from J, with 12 bases in between. CDR3 in DNA: TGTGCCAGCAGCGGGGAGGGAAAGCAGCCCCAGCATTTT. Encoded protein: CASSGEGKQPQHF.

The chain uses TRBV10-1 and TRBJ1-3; no clear D. CDR1 is WNHNN, CDR2 SYGVQD, per germline (reference sequence). V dropped 6 bases and J dropped 2 bases, with 8 bases sitting between them. The CDR3 extends over 13 amino acids. Here the CDR3 DNA reads TGCGCCAGCAGCCGAGAGGCTGGAAACACCATATATTTT. Residues: CASSREAGNTIYF.

The chain couples TRBV5-1 to TRBJ2-3, with 11 bases identical to TRBD2. CDR1 is SGHRS, CDR2 YFSETQ, per germline. This CDR3 comprises 17 residues. After removal of 2 bases from V and 8 bases from J, the junction contained 13 bases not matched to a gene. The DNA for the CDR3 is TGCGCCAGCAGCTTAGGTCTAGCGGGGGGCCTAAGAGGTACGCAGTATTTT. Translated, it gives CASSLGLAGGLRGTQYF.

The J gene is TRBJ1-2, the V gene TRBV6-5, with D hard to call. Trimming left V 4 bases short and J 4 bases short, with 7 bases between. Germline CDR1 and CDR2: MNHEY and SVGAGI. This CDR3 contains 12 residues. CDR3 amino acids: CASSFLSYGYTF. DNA for the CDR3: TGTGCCAGCAGTTTCCTCTCCTATGGCTACACCTTC.

This sequence joins TRBV7-9 and TRBJ1-4, with D perhaps matching TRBD1 (5 bases). The CDR3 sequence is 17 residues long. CDR1 is SEHNR, CDR2 FQNEAQ, per germline (reference sequence). Trimming cost V 2 bases and J 5 bases, with 18 bases left between them. CDR3 nucleotides: TGTGCCAGCAGCTTACCCAGGCGGGGGGAAGGCAATGAAAAACTGTTTTTT. It codes for CASSLPRRGEGNEKLFF.

The chain employs TRBV6-1 and TRBJ1-1; D is possibly TRBD1 (5 bases). The V gene lost 2 bases and the J gene lost 7 bases, with 20 bases spanning the gap. The CDR3 sequence is 16 residues long. Germline V gene sequence: CDR1 MNHNS, CDR2 SASEGT. DNA for the CDR3: TGTGCCAGCAGTGAAACGCTGAGCGGGGGTAGGGATGAAGCTTTCTTT. Translation: CASSETLSGGRDEAFF.

This clone was counted between two and nine times. The J gene is TRBJ2-4, the V gene TRBV5-1; TRBD1 matches 7 bases. The CDR3 has 15 amino acids. V gave up 4 bases and J gave up 4 bases; unmatched junction bases: 8. The germline V gene encodes CDR1 SGHRS and CDR2 YFSETQ. This CDR3 reads CASSTTDRRKNIQYF. The DNA for the CDR3 is TGCGCCAGCAGCACCACGGACAGGAGAAAAAACATTCAGTACTTC.